A single sample is the source of the 27 T cell receptor beta chains below, sequenced in a study of blood T cell repertoires in COVID-19. Assay used: immunoSEQ multiplex PCR; TCRdb lists only in-frame clones, some missing. Among around 330,000 clones listed, around 87% were seen once. Sequencing was carried out using peripheral blood. These receptor sequences come from a woman aged 45-59 years with active or convalescent COVID-19.

The genes are TRBV28 and TRBJ1-6; possibly TRBD1 for D (6 bases). This CDR3 region has 15 residues. Germline CDR1 MDHEN, CDR2 SYDVKM. Trimming stripped 5 bases from V and 5 bases from J, with 13 bases between. The CDR3 DNA reads TGTGCCAGCAGTCCGCAGGGGCAGGATAATTCACCCCTCCACTTT. Protein product: CASSPQGQDNSPLHF.

V usage is TRBV29-1 and J usage is TRBJ2-5, with 15 bases identical to TRBD2. CDR3 length: 17 amino acids. CDR1 and CDR2 (germline): SQVTM, ANQGSEA. The J segment lost 5 bases and the V segment lost 7 bases, leaving 14 bases of the junction unmatched. The CDR3 here is CSAEAGLAGGLRETQYF. CDR3 sequence (DNA): TGCAGCGCGGAGGCGGGACTAGCGGGAGGTTTACGGGAGACCCAGTACTTC.

The chain carries TRBV5-4 and TRBJ2-5, with 10 bases identical to TRBD2. Germline CDR1 is SGHNT and CDR2 is YYREEE (reference sequence). The length of the CDR3 is 16 residues. Trimming removed 1 base from V and 4 bases from J; junction bases left unmatched: 7. CDR3 nucleotide sequence: TGTGCCAGCAGCTTGAAGAGCGGGGGGGCCCTAGAGACCCAGTACTTC. Its translation is CASSLKSGGALETQYF.

Only one count was recorded for this clone. The chain employs TRBV29-1 and TRBJ2-3, with 11 bases identical to TRBD2. The CDR3 contains 15 residues. The ends lost 3 bases at V and 1 base at J; junction bases unmatched: 3. Germline CDR1 reads SQVTM; CDR2 reads ANQGSEA. The CDR3 bases are TGCAGCGTTGATCCACTAGCGGGGGGCACAGATACGCAGTATTTT. Its protein is CSVDPLAGGTDTQYF.

The chain combines TRBV30 with TRBJ1-4; no clear D gene. Trimming shortened V by 0 bases and J by 0 bases, and 11 bases separated the two germline ends. The CDR3 length is 16 residues. Per the germline V gene, CDR1 is GTSNPN and CDR2 is SVGIG (reference sequence). The CDR3 spells CAWSVTLTTTNEKLFF. DNA for the CDR3: TGTGCCTGGAGTGTAACGCTCACAACAACTAATGAAAAACTGTTTTTT.

The V gene is TRBV6-6, the J gene TRBJ1-6; TRBD1 matches at 7 bases. This CDR3 comprises 16 residues. V shed 5 bases, J shed 4 bases, and the junction held 8 bases outside the gene matches. From germline, CDR1 is MNHNY and CDR2 SVGAGI (reference sequence). The CDR3 region is CASSAGQAAYNSPLHF. The CDR3 bases are TGTGCCAGCAGTGCCGGACAGGCTGCTTATAATTCACCCCTCCACTTT.

With respect to this clone: The junction departs from germline at one end; a sequencing error may be responsible. The V gene is TRBV6-2 or TRBV6-3, the J gene TRBJ1-6, with D possibly being TRBD1 (6 bases). Germline-derived CDR1 and CDR2 are MNHEY and SVGEGT. The CDR3 sequence is 13 residues long. The CDR3 DNA follows: TGTGCCAGCAGTTACTCGAGATCGCGCAGGGGAGAATTT. Translated, it gives CASSYSRSRRGEF.

The rearrangement links TRBV19 to TRBJ1-6; 7 bases match TRBD1. CDR3 length equals 19 residues. The germline V gene encodes CDR1 LNHDA and CDR2 SQIVND (reference sequence). V lost 5 bases and J lost 5; bases outside the gene matches: 18. Here the CDR3 reads CASSPHLVHRGKDNSPLHF. The CDR3 DNA sequence: TGTGCCAGTAGTCCCCACCTTGTACACAGGGGCAAGGATAATTCACCCCTCCACTTT.

This clone showed up just once. This chain connects TRBV27 to TRBJ2-1; D possibly corresponds to TRBD1 (6 bases). CDR1 is MNHEY and CDR2 is SMNVEV in the germline V gene (reference sequence). V lost 8 bases and J lost 4, with 21 bases in between. The CDR3 sequence is 16 residues long. The chain's CDR3 is CASSPQVGTYYNEQFF. The CDR3, as DNA: TGTGCCAGCTCCCCTCAGGTAGGGACATATTACAATGAGCAGTTCTTC.

In this sample, this clone turned up once. J is TRBJ2-7 and V is TRBV4-1, with 10 positions matching TRBD1. V shed 4 bases and J 5 bases; nucleotides not matched to a gene: 2. The CDR3 spans 13 residues. From germline, CDR1 is MGHRA and CDR2 YSYEKL. The CDR3 region is CASSPGQGNEQYF. The CDR3 nucleotides are TGCGCCAGCAGCCCGGGACAGGGGAACGAGCAGTACTTC.

This clone was picked up a small number of times. The chain joins TRBV11-1 to TRBJ1-1; D uncertain. The germline CDR1 and CDR2 sequences are SGHAT and FQDESV (reference sequence). The CDR3 has 16 amino acids. Deletions cut 2 bases from V and 2 bases from J, with 15 bases between. The CDR3 coding sequence is TGTGCCAGCAGCTTATCGATTGGTAGCGGAAACACTGAAGCTTTCTTT. Translated, it gives CASSLSIGSGNTEAFF.

The rearrangement links TRBV7-3 to TRBJ1-1, with D unresolved. Between the trimmed V and J ends, which lost 5 bases and 6 bases, there was a span of 16 bases. CDR3 length: 14 residues. In germline, CDR1 is SGHTA, CDR2 FQGTGA. The CDR3 region has the DNA TGTGCCAGCAGCCCCGGAGGCGTTAGAGCTGAAGCTTTCTTT. This gives the protein CASSPGGVRAEAFF.

V usage is TRBV27 and J usage is TRBJ2-5, with 8 bases lining up with TRBD1. The CDR3 extends over 15 amino acids. CDR1 and CDR2 from the germline V gene are MNHEY and SMNVEV (reference sequence). V lost 2 bases, J lost 3 bases, and 5 bases stayed unmatched. In DNA, the CDR3 is TGTGCCAGCAGTTTAGGGGACAGGAATAAAGAGACCCAGTACTTC. It encodes CASSLGDRNKETQYF.

V gene TRBV6-2 or TRBV6-3 combines with J gene TRBJ2-3; the match to TRBD1 covers 8 bases. Germline loops: CDR1 MNHEY, CDR2 SVGEGT. The CDR3 extends over 17 amino acids. The trim removed 2 bases at V and 7 bases at J, leaving 14 bases unmatched. This chain's CDR3 is CASSYPGLGQDPNTQYF. The CDR3 bases are TGTGCCAGCAGTTACCCAGGGCTGGGACAGGACCCGAATACGCAGTATTTT.

The gene calls are TRBV12-3 or TRBV12-4 and TRBJ2-2; 7 bases map to TRBD2. The V gene end was trimmed by 5 bases and the J gene end by 4 bases; junction bases not matched to a gene: 1. The CDR3 spans 13 residues. The CDR3 sequence: CASSKRGTGELFF. Here the CDR3 DNA reads TGTGCCAGCAGTAAGCGGGGCACCGGGGAGCTGTTTTTT.

The chain joins TRBV30 to TRBJ2-5; D is perhaps TRBD2 (6 bases). The CDR3 has 11 residues. Trimming removed 0 bases from V and 11 bases from J, with 10 bases in between. Per the germline V gene, CDR1 is GTSNPN and CDR2 is SVGIG (reference sequence). CDR3: CAWSVTGTQYF. DNA of the CDR3: TGTGCCTGGAGTGTGACTGGGACTCAGTACTTC.

The V gene is TRBV6-6, the J gene TRBJ2-3; 10 bases agree with TRBD2. The CDR3 runs 16 residues. Looked up from germline, CDR1 is MNHNY and CDR2 is SVGAGI (reference sequence). V lost 0 bases, J lost 4 bases, and 4 bases stayed unmatched. The CDR3 spells CASSYSQRGGADTQYF. CDR3 nucleotides: TGTGCCAGCAGTTACTCGCAGCGGGGGGGCGCAGATACGCAGTATTTT.

V gene TRBV6-6 combines with J gene TRBJ2-7; TRBD1 aligns across 7 bases. CDR3 length equals 15 residues. The junction had 8 bases not matched to a gene; V was cut back by 6 bases and J by 0 bases. Germline V lookup: CDR1 MNHNY, CDR2 SVGAGI (reference sequence). The CDR3 sequence: CASRDTGASSYEQYF. For the CDR3, the DNA is TGTGCCAGCAGGGACACAGGGGCTAGCTCCTACGAGCAGTACTTC.

J is TRBJ2-2 and V is TRBV24-1; 7 bases agree with TRBD1. The CDR3 length is 17 residues. V trimming: 3 bases; J trimming: 4 bases; junction bases outside the gene matches: 10. Germline V gives CDR1 KGHDR, CDR2 SFDVKD. As DNA, the CDR3 is TGTGCCACCAGTGATCGCCCCGAGACAGGGTTCACCGGGGAGCTGTTTTTT. Its translation is CATSDRPETGFTGELFF.

The rearrangement links TRBV28 to TRBJ1-1; no reliable D call. CDR1 and CDR2 (germline): MDHEN, SYDVKM. The length of the CDR3 is 15 residues. The V end was cut by 8 bases, the J end by 4 bases, with 20 bases between. CDR3 bases: TGTGCCAGCTTGACTCACCGCCTCTGGGTCACTGAAGCTTTCTTT. It translates to CASLTHRLWVTEAFF.

The CDR3 spells CASSQAQGINSPLHF. CDR3 nucleotide sequence: TGCGCCAGCAGCCAAGCACAGGGGATCAATTCACCCCTCCACTTT. The V call is TRBV4-1, the J call TRBJ1-6, with 7 bases that match TRBD1. In germline, CDR1 is MGHRA, CDR2 YSYEKL. V was clipped by 1 base and J by 7 bases; unmatched bases: 4. The CDR3 length is 15 residues.

Comments on this clone: Sequence at one end of the junction differs from germline and may be a read error. The J gene is TRBJ2-1, the V gene TRBV5-5; tentative D call: TRBD1 (6 bases). CDR1 SGHKS and CDR2 YYEKEE come from the germline V gene (reference sequence). CDR3 length equals 14 residues. The chain's CDR3 is CASNLGTTYNEQFF. Here the CDR3 DNA reads TGTGCCAGCAACTTGGGGACAACCTACAATGAGCAGTTCTTC.

The genes are TRBV7-2 and TRBJ2-3, with 8 bases that match TRBD1. The CDR3 totals 16 residues. CDR1 SGHTA and CDR2 FQGNSA come from the germline V gene. The ends lost 5 bases at V and 0 bases at J; junction bases unmatched: 7. The CDR3 nucleotides read TGTGCCAGCAGCGTGACAGGGGACACTAGCACAGATACGCAGTATTTT. Translated, it gives CASSVTGDTSTDTQYF.

V is TRBV18 and J is TRBJ2-7; D is unclear. The CDR3 sequence is 13 residues long. Trimming left V 4 bases short and J 9 bases short, with 16 bases between. Germline CDR1 KGHSH, CDR2 LQKENI. CDR3 sequence (DNA): TGTGCCAGCTCACTAACCCTCGAGGAGCGGCAGTACTTC. It codes for CASSLTLEERQYF.

V gene TRBV30 combines with J gene TRBJ2-5; 7 bases map to TRBD1. The CDR3 has 12 amino acids. Germline V gene data show CDR1 as GTSNPN and CDR2 as SVGIG (reference sequence). Trimming at V came to 8 bases and at J to 0 bases, leaving 3 bases not matched to a gene. The CDR3 nucleotides read TGTGCCGCTGACAGGGACCAAGAGACCCAGTACTTC. This sequence encodes CAADRDQETQYF.

The chain employs TRBV7-2 and TRBJ2-5; D unclear. This CDR3 is built from 13 residues. Looked up from germline, CDR1 is SGHTA and CDR2 is FQGNSA. V lost 3 bases to trimming and J lost 3 bases, with 8 bases between them. Here the CDR3 DNA reads TGTGCCAGCAGCTTCACCGAGAAAGAGACCCAGTACTTC. Amino acid sequence: CASSFTEKETQYF.

This rearrangement joins TRBV7-2 to TRBJ2-7; the D gene is possibly TRBD2 (6 bases). CDR3 length: 16 amino acids. Germline CDR1 and CDR2: SGHTA and FQGNSA. The germline V and J ends were trimmed by 1 base and 5 bases, with 18 bases remaining between them. CDR3 sequence: CASSLVPVEGANEQYF. CDR3 coding DNA: TGTGCCAGCAGCTTAGTACCGGTGGAGGGTGCTAACGAGCAGTACTTC.